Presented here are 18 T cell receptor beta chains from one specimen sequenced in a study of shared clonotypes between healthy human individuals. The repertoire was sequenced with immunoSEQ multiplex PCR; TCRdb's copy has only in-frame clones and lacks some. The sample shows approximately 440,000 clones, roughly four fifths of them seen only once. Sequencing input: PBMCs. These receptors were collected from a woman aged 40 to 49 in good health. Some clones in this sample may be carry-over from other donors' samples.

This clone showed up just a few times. CDR3 amino acids: CASCDPGELFF. DNA of the CDR3: TGTGCCAGCTGCGACCCCGGGGAGCTGTTTTTT. This chain joins TRBV2 and TRBJ2-2; unclear D gene. Per the germline V gene, CDR1 is SNHLY and CDR2 is FYNNEI. The CDR3 consists of 11 residues. Trimming left V 8 bases short and J 6 bases short, with 7 bases between.

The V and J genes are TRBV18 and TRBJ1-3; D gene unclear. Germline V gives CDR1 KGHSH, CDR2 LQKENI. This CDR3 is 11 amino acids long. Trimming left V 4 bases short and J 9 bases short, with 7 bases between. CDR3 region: CASSQDATIYF. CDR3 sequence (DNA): TGTGCCAGCTCACAGGACGCCACCATATATTTT. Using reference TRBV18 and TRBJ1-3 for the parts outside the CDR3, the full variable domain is NAGVMQNPRHLVRRRGQEARLRCSPMKGHSHVYWYRQLPEEGLKFMVYLQKENIIDESGMPKERFSAEFPKEGPSILRIQQVVRGDSAAYFCASSQDATIYFGEGSWLTVV.

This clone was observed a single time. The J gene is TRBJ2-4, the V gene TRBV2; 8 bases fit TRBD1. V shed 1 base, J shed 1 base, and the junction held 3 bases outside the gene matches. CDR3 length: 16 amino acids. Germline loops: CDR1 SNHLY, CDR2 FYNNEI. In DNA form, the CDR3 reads TGTGCCAGCAGTGAAGGGACAGGGTCGGCCAAAAACATTCAGTACTTC. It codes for CASSEGTGSAKNIQYF. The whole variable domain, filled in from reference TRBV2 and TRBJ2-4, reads EPEVTQTPSHQVTQMGQEVILRCVPISNHLYFYWYRQILGQKVEFLVSFYNNEISEKSEIFDDQFSVERPDGSNFTLKIRSTKLEDSAMYFCASSEGTGSAKNIQYFGAGTRLSVL.

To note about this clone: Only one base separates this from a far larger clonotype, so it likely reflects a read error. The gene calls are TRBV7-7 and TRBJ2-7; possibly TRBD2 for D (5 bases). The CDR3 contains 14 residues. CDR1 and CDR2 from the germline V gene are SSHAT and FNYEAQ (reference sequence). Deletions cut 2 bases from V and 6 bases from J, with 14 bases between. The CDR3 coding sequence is TGTGCCAGCAGCTTACAATCGGGGTCGAGCGAGCAGTACTTC. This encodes CASSLQSGSSEQYF.

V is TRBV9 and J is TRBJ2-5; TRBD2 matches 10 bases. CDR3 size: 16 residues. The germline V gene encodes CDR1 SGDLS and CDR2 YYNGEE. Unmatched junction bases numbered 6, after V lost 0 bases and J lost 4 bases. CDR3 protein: CASSVGLAGVGETQYF. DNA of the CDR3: TGTGCCAGCAGCGTAGGGCTAGCGGGAGTAGGAGAGACCCAGTACTTC. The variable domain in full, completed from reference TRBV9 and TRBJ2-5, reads DSGVTQTPKHLITATGQRVTLRCSPRSGDLSVYWYQQSLDQGLQFLIQYYNGEERAKGNILERFSAQQFPDLHSELNLSSLELGDSALYFCASSVGLAGVGETQYFGPGTRLLVL.

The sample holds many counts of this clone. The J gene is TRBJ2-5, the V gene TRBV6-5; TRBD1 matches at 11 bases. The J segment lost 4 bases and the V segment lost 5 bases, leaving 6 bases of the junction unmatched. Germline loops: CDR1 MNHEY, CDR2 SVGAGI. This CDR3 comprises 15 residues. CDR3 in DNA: TGTGCCAGCAGTCCGGACAGGGGGCGAGGAGAGACCCAGTACTTC. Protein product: CASSPDRGRGETQYF.

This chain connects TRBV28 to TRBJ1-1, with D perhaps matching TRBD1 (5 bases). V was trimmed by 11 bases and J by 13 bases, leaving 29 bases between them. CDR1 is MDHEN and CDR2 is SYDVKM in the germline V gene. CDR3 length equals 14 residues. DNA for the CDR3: TGTGCCTCCGGTGGCAGCCCACTCCCGGGGGACGGTTTCTTT. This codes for CASGGSPLPGDGFF.

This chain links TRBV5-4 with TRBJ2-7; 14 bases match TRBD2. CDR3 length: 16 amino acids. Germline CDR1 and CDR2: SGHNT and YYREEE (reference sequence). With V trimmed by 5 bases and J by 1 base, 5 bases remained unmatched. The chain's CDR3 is CASRYGLAGGSYEQYF. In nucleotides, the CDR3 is TGTGCCAGCAGATATGGACTAGCGGGGGGATCCTACGAGCAGTACTTC. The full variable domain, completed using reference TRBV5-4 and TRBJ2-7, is ETGVTQSPTHLIKTRGQQVTLRCSSQSGHNTVSWYQQALGQGPQFIFQYYREEENGRGNFPPRFSGLQFPNYSSELNVNALELDDSALYLCASRYGLAGGSYEQYFGPGTRLTVT.

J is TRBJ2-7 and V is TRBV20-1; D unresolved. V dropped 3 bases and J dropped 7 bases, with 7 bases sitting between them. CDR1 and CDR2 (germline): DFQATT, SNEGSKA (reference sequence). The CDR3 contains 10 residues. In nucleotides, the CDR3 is TGCAGTGCTAGTCTGGGGGAGCAGTACTTC. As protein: CSASLGEQYF.

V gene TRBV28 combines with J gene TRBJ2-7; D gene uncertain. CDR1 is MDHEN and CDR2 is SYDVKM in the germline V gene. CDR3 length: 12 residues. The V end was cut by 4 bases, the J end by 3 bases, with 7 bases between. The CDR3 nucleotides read TGTGCCAGCAGTTCGGGTCTCTACGAGCAGTACTTC. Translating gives CASSSGLYEQYF.

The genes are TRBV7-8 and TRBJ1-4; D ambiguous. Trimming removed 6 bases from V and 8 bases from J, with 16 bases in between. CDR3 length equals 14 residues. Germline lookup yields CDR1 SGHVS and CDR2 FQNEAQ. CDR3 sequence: CASSHTDPGEKLFF. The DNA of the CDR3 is TGTGCCAGCAGTCATACAGACCCCGGGGAAAAACTGTTTTTT.

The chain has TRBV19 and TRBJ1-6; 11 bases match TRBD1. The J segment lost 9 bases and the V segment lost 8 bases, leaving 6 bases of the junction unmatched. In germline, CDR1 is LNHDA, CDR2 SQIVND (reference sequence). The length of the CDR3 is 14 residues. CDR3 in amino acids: CASGGQGEFSPLHF. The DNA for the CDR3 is TGTGCCAGTGGGGGACAGGGGGAATTTTCACCCCTCCACTTT.

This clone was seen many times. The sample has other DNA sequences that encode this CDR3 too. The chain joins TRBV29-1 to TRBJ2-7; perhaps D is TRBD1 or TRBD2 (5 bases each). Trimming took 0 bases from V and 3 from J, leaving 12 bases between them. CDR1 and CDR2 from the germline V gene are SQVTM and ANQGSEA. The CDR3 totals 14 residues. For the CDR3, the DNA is TGCAGCGTTGAAGATGGGAGACAGAGCTACGAGCAGTACTTC. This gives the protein CSVEDGRQSYEQYF.

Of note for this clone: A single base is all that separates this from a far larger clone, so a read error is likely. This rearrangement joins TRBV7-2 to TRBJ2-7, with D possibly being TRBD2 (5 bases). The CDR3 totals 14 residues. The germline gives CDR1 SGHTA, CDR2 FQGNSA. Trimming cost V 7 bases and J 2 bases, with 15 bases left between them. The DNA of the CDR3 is TGTGCCAGCAACTCAAGCGGAGGCCCCTACGAGCAGTACTTC. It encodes CASNSSGGPYEQYF.

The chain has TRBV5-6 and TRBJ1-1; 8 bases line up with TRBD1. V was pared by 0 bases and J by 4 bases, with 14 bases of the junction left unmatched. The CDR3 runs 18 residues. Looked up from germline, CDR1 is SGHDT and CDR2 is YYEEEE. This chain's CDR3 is CASSLAGGTNRGGTEAFF. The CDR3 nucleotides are TGTGCCAGCAGCTTGGCCGGGGGAACCAACAGGGGGGGCACTGAAGCTTTCTTT.

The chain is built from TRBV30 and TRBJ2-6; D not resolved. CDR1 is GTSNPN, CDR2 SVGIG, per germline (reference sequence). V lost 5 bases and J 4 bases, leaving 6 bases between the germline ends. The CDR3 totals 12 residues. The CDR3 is CAWEVGANVLTF. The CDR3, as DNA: TGTGCCTGGGAGGTGGGGGCCAACGTCCTGACTTTC.

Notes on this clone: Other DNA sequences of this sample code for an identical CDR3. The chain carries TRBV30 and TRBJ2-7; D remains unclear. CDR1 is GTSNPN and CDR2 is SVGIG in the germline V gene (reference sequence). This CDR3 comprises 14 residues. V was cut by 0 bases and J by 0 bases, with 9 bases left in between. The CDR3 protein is CAWSVRGSSYEQYF. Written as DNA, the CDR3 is TGTGCCTGGAGTGTCCGAGGAAGCTCCTACGAGCAGTACTTC.

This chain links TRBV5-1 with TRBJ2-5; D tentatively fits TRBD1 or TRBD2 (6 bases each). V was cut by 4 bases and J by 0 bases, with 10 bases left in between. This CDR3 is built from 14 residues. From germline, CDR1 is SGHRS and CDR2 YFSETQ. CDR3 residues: CASSGRTDQETQYF. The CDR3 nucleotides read TGCGCCAGCAGCGGGAGGACAGACCAAGAGACCCAGTACTTC.